These T cell receptor beta chains were read from a single sample in a study of cytomegalovirus exposure and HLA in healthy donors. The table came from immunoSEQ multiplex PCR; TCRdb's copy has only in-frame clones and leaves some out. The data hold 80,000 to 95,000 clones, with about 85% observed a single time. Input material: PBMCs. The receptor set was obtained from a middle-aged woman in good health and CMV-seropositive. Each CDR3 is given with its conserved first and last residue. Each record gives: CDR3 DNA, CDR3 protein, CDR3 length, clone size, V gene, J gene, D gene. A D gene is named only where the DNA matches it firmly. Clone size is not always given. Where it is, it says once, few, many or a class for expanded clones.

cdr3_nt: TGCGCCAGCAGCTTTGGGACAGGGGAAGGCTCCTACAATGAGCAGTTCTTC
cdr3_aa: CASSFGTGEGSYNEQFF
cdr3_length: 17
clone_size: NA
v_call: TRBV5-1
j_call: TRBJ2-1
d_call: TRBD1

cdr3_nt: TGTGCCAGCAGCTTAGAGGCCAAAATGAACACTGAAGCTTTCTTT
cdr3_aa: CASSLEAKMNTEAFF
cdr3_length: 15
clone_size: NA
v_call: TRBV5-5
j_call: TRBJ1-1
d_call: NA

cdr3_nt: TGTGCCAGCAGCTTGGGAGGGCTAAAGAGGGAGACCCAGTACTTC
cdr3_aa: CASSLGGLKRETQYF
cdr3_length: 15
clone_size: NA
v_call: TRBV5-4
j_call: TRBJ2-5
d_call: NA

cdr3_nt: TGTGCCAGCAGCTTCGTGGGGGCGAAGGATCAGCCCCAGCATTTT
cdr3_aa: CASSFVGAKDQPQHF
cdr3_length: 15
clone_size: once
v_call: TRBV7-8
j_call: TRBJ1-5
d_call: NA

cdr3_nt: TGTGCCAGCAGCCTACAGGGGGCCAGTCAGCCCCAGCATTTT
cdr3_aa: CASSLQGASQPQHF
cdr3_length: 14
clone_size: NA
v_call: TRBV7-2
j_call: TRBJ1-5
d_call: TRBD1

cdr3_nt: TGTGCCAGCAGCCACCGGGACATCAACACCGGGGAGCTGTTTTTT
cdr3_aa: CASSHRDINTGELFF
cdr3_length: 15
clone_size: NA
v_call: TRBV25-1
j_call: TRBJ2-2
d_call: NA

cdr3_nt: TGTGCCAGCAGTGAGGAGAAGAACACTGAAGCTTTCTTT
cdr3_aa: CASSEEKNTEAFF
cdr3_length: 13
clone_size: NA
v_call: TRBV2
j_call: TRBJ1-1
d_call: NA

cdr3_nt: TGTGCCAGCAGCACAAGGACAGCCCCAGAAACCTACGAGCAGTACTTC
cdr3_aa: CASSTRTAPETYEQYF
cdr3_length: 16
clone_size: NA
v_call: TRBV21-1
j_call: TRBJ2-7
d_call: NA

cdr3_nt: TGTGCCAGCAGCCAATCAGGGACTAGCGGGAGGAACCTCTCCTACAATGAGCAGTTCTTC
cdr3_aa: CASSQSGTSGRNLSYNEQFF
cdr3_length: 20
clone_size: once
v_call: TRBV16
j_call: TRBJ2-1
d_call: TRBD2

cdr3_nt: TGTGCCAGCAGTGAAGGCCGGGTGAACACTGAAGCTTTCTTT
cdr3_aa: CASSEGRVNTEAFF
cdr3_length: 14
clone_size: once
v_call: TRBV6-1
j_call: TRBJ1-1
d_call: NA

cdr3_nt: TGTGCCAGCAGCTCGCTGGACAGGGCTGGCAATCAGCCCCAGCATTTT
cdr3_aa: CASSSLDRAGNQPQHF
cdr3_length: 16
clone_size: NA
v_call: TRBV11-2
j_call: TRBJ1-5
d_call: TRBD1

cdr3_nt: TGTGCCAGTACCCCGGGAGGCCCGAACACTGAAGCTTTCTTT
cdr3_aa: CASTPGGPNTEAFF
cdr3_length: 14
clone_size: NA
v_call: TRBV19
j_call: TRBJ1-1
d_call: NA

cdr3_nt: TGTGCCAGCACTGAAAGTCCCGGGGGGAGCGGGGTCAATGAGCAGTTCTTC
cdr3_aa: CASTESPGGSGVNEQFF
cdr3_length: 17
clone_size: once
v_call: TRBV2
j_call: TRBJ2-1
d_call: TRBD2

cdr3_nt: TGTGCCAGCAGCTTGGAGTGGCCAGCAGAGGCCTCCACTAACTATGGCTACACCTTC
cdr3_aa: CASSLEWPAEASTNYGYTF
cdr3_length: 19
clone_size: NA
v_call: TRBV5-7
j_call: TRBJ1-2
d_call: NA

cdr3_nt: TGTGCCAGCAGTGAGGAGCGTTGGGGAAACACCATATATTTT
cdr3_aa: CASSEERWGNTIYF
cdr3_length: 14
clone_size: NA
v_call: TRBV28
j_call: TRBJ1-3
d_call: NA

cdr3_nt: TGTGCCAGCAGCTTAGGTCCAGGGAGCAATCAGCCCCAGCATTTT
cdr3_aa: CASSLGPGSNQPQHF
cdr3_length: 15
clone_size: NA
v_call: TRBV7-9
j_call: TRBJ1-5
d_call: NA

cdr3_nt: TGTGCCAGCAGCGATACAGGGTACCCAAATGAAAAACTGTTTTTT
cdr3_aa: CASSDTGYPNEKLFF
cdr3_length: 15
clone_size: NA
v_call: TRBV9
j_call: TRBJ1-4
d_call: NA

cdr3_nt: TGTGCCTGGCGTGCCGGTCCTCCTTCACCCCTCCACTTT
cdr3_aa: CAWRAGPPSPLHF
cdr3_length: 13
clone_size: NA
v_call: TRBV30
j_call: TRBJ1-6
d_call: NA

cdr3_nt: TGTGCCAGTACGATGCGGGACAGGGGATTCACCGGGGAGCTGTTTTTT
cdr3_aa: CASTMRDRGFTGELFF
cdr3_length: 16
clone_size: NA
v_call: TRBV19
j_call: TRBJ2-2
d_call: TRBD1

cdr3_nt: TGTGCCAGCAGCTTAGGGACAACTAACAACAATGAGCAGTTCTTC
cdr3_aa: CASSLGTTNNNEQFF
cdr3_length: 15
clone_size: NA
v_call: TRBV7-3
j_call: TRBJ2-1
d_call: NA

cdr3_nt: TGTGCCAGCAGCCGCAGAATGACTAGCGGCGTCGACAATGAGCAGTTCTTC
cdr3_aa: CASSRRMTSGVDNEQFF
cdr3_length: 17
clone_size: once
v_call: TRBV11-1
j_call: TRBJ2-1
d_call: TRBD2

cdr3_nt: TGTGCCAGCAGTTACCCTAGAGGCGGGGAGCTGTTTTTT
cdr3_aa: CASSYPRGGELFF
cdr3_length: 13
clone_size: NA
v_call: TRBV6-5
j_call: TRBJ2-2
d_call: NA

cdr3_nt: TGTGCCAGCAGTTACCAAAGGACAGGAGGTCATGTTGATGGCTACACCTTC
cdr3_aa: CASSYQRTGGHVDGYTF
cdr3_length: 17
clone_size: NA
v_call: TRBV28
j_call: TRBJ1-2
d_call: TRBD1